Each of the 30 T cell receptor beta chains below was sequenced from the same sample in a study of human T cells and chemical hapten exposure. Via MiXCR, TCRdb re-called the RACE reads, giving one row per CDR3 protein. Of tens of thousands of distinct CDR3 sequences in the sample, over 10% were seen once. Time point: patch test 3, about 24 weeks after DPC sensitization. Treatment meaning: therapeutic diphenylcyclopropenone sensitization with weekly scalp DPC. The material sequenced was whole blood, taken in connection with sensitization to the hapten diphenylcyclopropenone (DPC). These receptors were obtained from a woman in her fifties or sixties with alopecia areata. Some clones in this sample may be carry-over from other donors' samples.

This clonotype was seen many times. This sequence joins TRBV3-1 and TRBJ1-6; no definite D call. In germline, CDR1 is LGHDT, CDR2 YNNKEL (reference sequence). CDR3 length: 16 residues. V was trimmed by 4 bases and J by 0 bases, leaving 10 bases between them. The CDR3 here is CASSPLINSYNSPLHF. DNA for the CDR3: TGTGCCAGCAGCCCTTTGATCAACTCCTATAATTCACCCCTCCACTTT.

This clonotype was counted a few times. The chain uses TRBV5-1 and TRBJ2-7; D might be TRBD1 (6 bases). CDR1 and CDR2 (germline): SGHRS, YFSETQ. The CDR3 is made up of 15 amino acids. Trimming pared 4 bases from V and 2 bases from J, leaving 16 bases between. CDR3 residues: CASSITGNEPYEQYF. CDR3 nucleotides: TGCGCCAGCAGCATCACAGGGAACGAACCCTACGAGCAGTACTTC.

There are many counts of this clonotype. The chain has TRBV20-1 and TRBJ2-3, with TRBD2 identical over 10 bases. Trimming cost V 0 bases and J 6 bases; bases outside gene matches: 9. Germline V lookup: CDR1 DFQATT, CDR2 SNEGSKA (reference sequence). The CDR3 loop spans 16 amino acids. CDR3 DNA: TGCAGTGCTAGAGATTCACTAGCGGGAATGAGGGATACGCAGTATTTT. Protein sequence: CSARDSLAGMRDTQYF.

This clonotype was detected a few times. This chain joins TRBV30 and TRBJ1-1; D might be TRBD1 (6 bases). The CDR3 is made up of 15 amino acids. The germline V and J ends were trimmed by 3 bases and 4 bases, with 18 bases remaining between them. The germline V gene encodes CDR1 GTSNPN and CDR2 SVGIG (reference sequence). CDR3 region: CAWSSLRTVVTEAFF. CDR3 in DNA: TGTGCCTGGAGCTCACTACGGACAGTAGTCACTGAAGCTTTCTTT.

The sample holds a few counts of this clonotype. This sequence joins TRBV6-1 and TRBJ2-7; D is possibly TRBD2 (5 bases). Trimming removed 2 bases at V and 6 bases at J, with 14 bases between. Germline V CDR1 and CDR2: MNHNS, SASEGT. The CDR3 spans 14 residues. CDR3 DNA sequence: TGTGCCAGCAGTGAATGGAAGGGAGTCGGCGAGCAGTACTTC. It yields the protein CASSEWKGVGEQYF.

This clonotype was counted many times. The rearrangement uses TRBV5-4 and TRBJ2-7, with D possibly TRBD1 on 6 matching bases. Trimming took off 2 bases at V and 3 bases at J, with 9 bases between the two ends. Germline V CDR1 and CDR2: SGHNT, YYREEE (reference sequence). This CDR3 region has 13 residues. This chain's CDR3 is CASSFGGSYEQYF. The CDR3 DNA is TGTGCCAGCAGCTTTGGGGGCAGCTACGAGCAGTACTTC.

Only a few counts were recorded for this clonotype. The gene calls are TRBV28 and TRBJ2-7; no clear D gene. V gave up 2 bases and J gave up 7 bases, with 6 bases separating them. Germline V gene lookup returns CDR1 MDHEN and CDR2 SYDVKM. This CDR3 region has 11 residues. DNA for the CDR3: TGTGCCAGCAGTTTAGGAGTGGAGCAGTACTTC. This gives the protein CASSLGVEQYF.

This clonotype was recorded a few times. The rearrangement links TRBV29-1 to TRBJ2-5, with 9 bases matching TRBD1. Germline CDR1 and CDR2: SQVTM and ANQGSEA. This CDR3 has 15 amino acids. V shed 2 bases, J shed 5 bases, and the junction held 9 bases outside the gene matches. DNA for the CDR3: TGCAGCGTTGAACGGGGACAGGGTCTGGCTGAGACCCAGTACTTC. Translation gives CSVERGQGLAETQYF.

This clonotype was seen only a few times. This sequence joins TRBV5-1 and TRBJ2-1; no definite D call. Germline loops: CDR1 SGHRS, CDR2 YFSETQ. The CDR3 has 12 residues. Deletions cut 1 base from V and 5 bases from J, with 4 bases between. CDR3 region: CASSLLDNEQFF. Written as DNA, the CDR3 is TGCGCCAGCAGCTTGTTAGACAATGAGCAGTTCTTC.

This clonotype was detected many times. This chain connects TRBV7-2 to TRBJ2-5, with 7 bases aligning to TRBD1. The CDR3 has 15 residues. Germline V lookup: CDR1 SGHTA, CDR2 FQGNSA. The ends lost 2 bases at V and 3 bases at J; junction bases unmatched: 6. Here the CDR3 reads CASSLLKGQKETQYF. CDR3 bases: TGTGCCAGCAGCTTACTGAAGGGACAGAAAGAGACCCAGTACTTC.

This clonotype was seen more than once but under ten times. Written as DNA, the CDR3 is TGTGCCAGCAGCCAAGACGGGACTAGCGGGAGGAAAAACGCAGATACGCAGTATTTT. Protein product: CASSQDGTSGRKNADTQYF. This chain connects TRBV3-1 to TRBJ2-3; TRBD2 matches at 15 bases. The CDR3 extends over 19 amino acids. CDR1 is LGHDT, CDR2 YNNKEL, per germline (reference sequence). Trimming removed 0 bases from V and 4 bases from J; junction bases left unmatched: 8.

This clonotype was seen ten or more times. The chain couples TRBV6-1 to TRBJ2-3; 10 bases fit TRBD2. This CDR3 has 16 amino acids. Per the germline V gene, CDR1 is MNHNS and CDR2 is SASEGT. Trimming removed 4 bases from V and 3 bases from J; junction bases left unmatched: 7. The CDR3 sequence is CASSASSGSGTDTQYF. CDR3 sequence (DNA): TGTGCCAGCAGTGCGTCTAGCGGGAGTGGGACAGATACGCAGTATTTT.

This clonotype was observed many times. This rearrangement joins TRBV15 to TRBJ2-5; 7 nucleotides match TRBD1. CDR3 length equals 16 residues. V was clipped by 3 bases and J by 5 bases; unmatched bases: 12. Per the germline V gene, CDR1 is LNHNV and CDR2 is YYDKDF (reference sequence). Here the CDR3 reads CATSREQGPAWETQYF. DNA of the CDR3: TGTGCCACCAGCAGGGAACAGGGGCCAGCTTGGGAGACCCAGTACTTC.

This clonotype was picked up a small number of times. The rearrangement joins TRBV5-1 to TRBJ1-1; D is perhaps TRBD1 (5 bases). The CDR3 runs to 14 residues. V lost 5 bases and J lost 6, with 17 bases in between. The germline CDR1 and CDR2 sequences are SGHRS and YFSETQ. In DNA form, the CDR3 reads TGCGCCAGCAGTCAATTAGAGGGGATCGCTGAAGCTTTCTTT. Translation: CASSQLEGIAEAFF.

The chain links TRBV5-1 to TRBJ2-1; 10 positions agree with TRBD1. The CDR3 has 14 residues. J lost 9 bases, V lost 6 bases, and 9 bases had no gene match. Per the germline V gene, CDR1 is SGHRS and CDR2 is YFSETQ. The CDR3 DNA follows: TGCGCCAGCACCCCAGACAGGGGGCACGGTGAGCAGTTCTTC. Residues: CASTPDRGHGEQFF.

This clonotype was picked up many times. This sequence joins TRBV11-2 and TRBJ2-7, with a tentative D call TRBD1 (6 bases). V was cut by 0 bases and J by 4 bases, with 13 bases left in between. Germline-derived CDR1 and CDR2 are SGHAT and FQNNGV. CDR3 length: 15 residues. The CDR3 protein is CASSLEGGRIYEQYF. CDR3 nucleotide sequence: TGTGCCAGCAGCTTAGAAGGGGGAAGGATTTACGAGCAGTACTTC.

V gene TRBV28 combines with J gene TRBJ2-6, with TRBD2 matching 8 bases. V trimming: 3 bases; J trimming: 2 bases; junction bases outside the gene matches: 15. Germline V gene data show CDR1 as MDHEN and CDR2 as SYDVKM. The CDR3 spans 20 residues. CDR3 protein: CASSFSSPLTREAGANVLTF. The CDR3 region has the DNA TGTGCCAGCAGTTTCTCCTCTCCCTTAACGCGGGAGGCTGGGGCCAACGTCCTGACTTTC. Drawing the rest from reference TRBV28 and TRBJ2-6, the complete variable domain is DVKVTQSSRYLVKRTGEKVFLECVQDMDHENMFWYRQDPGLGLRLIYFSYDVKMKEKGDIPEGYSVSREKKERFSLILESASTNQTSMYLCASSFSSPLTREAGANVLTFGAGSRLTVL.

This rearrangement joins TRBV25-1 to TRBJ2-3; 7 nucleotides align to TRBD2. CDR3 length equals 16 residues. CDR1 is MGHDK, CDR2 SYGVNS, per germline. Trimming took 2 bases from V and 4 from J; bases not matched to a gene: 9. The CDR3 DNA reads TGTGCCAGCAGTGAAATCGGACGGGGGGTGGCAGATACGCAGTATTTT. This codes for CASSEIGRGVADTQYF.

This clonotype appeared a few times. V is TRBV27 and J is TRBJ2-2; D is undetermined. Germline CDR1 MNHEY, CDR2 SMNVEV (reference sequence). The CDR3 has 11 residues. Trimming shortened V by 4 bases and J by 9 bases, and 6 bases separated the two germline ends. The CDR3 loop is CASSWTRELFF. CDR3 coding DNA: TGTGCCAGCAGTTGGACCAGGGAGCTGTTTTTT.

The table lists this clonotype with many counts. This rearrangement joins TRBV21-1 to TRBJ2-1; the table's D gene call, TRBD2, was not cross checked with the DNA. TRBV21-1 is shown as a pseudogene. The CDR3 extends over 15 amino acids. The CDR3 loop reads CASPGGLGGRNEQFF. The CDR3 region has the DNA TGTGCCAGCCCGGGAGGACTCGGGGGAAGGAATGAGCAGTTCTTC.

This rearrangement joins TRBV20-1 to TRBJ1-1; D is unclear. CDR3 size: 12 residues. V was trimmed by 0 bases and J by 1 base, leaving 3 bases between them. CDR1 DFQATT and CDR2 SNEGSKA come from the germline V gene (reference sequence). DNA for the CDR3: TGCAGTGCTAGAGAAGGGAACACTGAAGCTTTCTTT. Its translation: CSAREGNTEAFF.

The chain couples TRBV10-3 to TRBJ1-5; D possibly corresponds to TRBD1 (6 bases). The V gene's germline CDR1 is ENHRY and CDR2 SYGVKD. CDR3 length equals 14 residues. The V and J ends lost 5 bases and 2 bases respectively, with 10 bases between them. The CDR3 bases are TGTGCCATCAGTCCCAGACAGGGCAATCAGCCCCAGCATTTT. This translates into CAISPRQGNQPQHF.

The rearrangement uses TRBV11-2 and TRBJ2-7; 11 bases map to TRBD2. The germline V gene encodes CDR1 SGHAT and CDR2 FQNNGV. This CDR3 is 14 amino acids long. With V trimmed by 5 bases and J by 2 bases, 2 bases remained unmatched. The CDR3 region is CASSTSGSAYEQYF. CDR3 in DNA: TGTGCCAGCAGCACTAGCGGGAGCGCCTACGAGCAGTACTTC.

In its sample, this clonotype was seen many times. The chain is built from TRBV6-1 and TRBJ1-1, with TRBD1 identical over 7 bases. The CDR3 has 15 residues. With V trimmed by 4 bases and J by 4 bases, 9 bases remained unmatched. In germline, CDR1 is MNHNS, CDR2 SASEGT. The CDR3 region has the DNA TGTGCCAGCAGTGTTCCGGGACAGCGTATCACTGAAGCTTTCTTT. Translation gives CASSVPGQRITEAFF.

V is TRBV28 and J is TRBJ2-2; 9 bases agree with TRBD2. After removal of 3 bases from V and 5 bases from J, the junction contained 7 bases not matched to a gene. The CDR3 length is 16 residues. The germline V gene has CDR1 MDHEN and CDR2 SYDVKM. Written as DNA, the CDR3 is TGTGCCAGCAGTTTTGTATTACTAGCGGGTACCGGGGAGCTGTTTTTT. Its translation is CASSFVLLAGTGELFF.

This clonotype came up a few times. J is TRBJ1-2 and V is TRBV7-2; possible D gene TRBD1, 6 bases. The ends were cut back, 5 bases at V and 4 bases at J, with 14 bases in the middle. The CDR3 spans 14 residues. CDR1 SGHTA and CDR2 FQGNSA come from the germline V gene. CDR3 region: CASSLQGQIYGYTF. Written as DNA, the CDR3 is TGTGCCAGCAGCCTCCAGGGGCAGATCTATGGCTACACCTTC.

This clonotype was picked up many times. The J gene is TRBJ1-1, the V gene TRBV7-2; 9 nucleotides line up with TRBD1. The V gene end was trimmed by 4 bases and the J gene end by 8 bases; junction bases not matched to a gene: 14. CDR1 and CDR2 from the germline V gene are SGHTA and FQGNSA. The CDR3 length is 16 residues. The CDR3 loop reads CASSSYRGPLSQEAFF. The CDR3 DNA reads TGTGCCAGCAGCTCGTACAGGGGGCCCCTGTCTCAAGAAGCTTTCTTT.

This clonotype has more than one count but fewer than ten. V usage is TRBV29-1 and J usage is TRBJ1-1, with D perhaps matching TRBD1 (5 bases). V lost 5 bases and J lost 7, with 17 bases in between. This CDR3 region has 13 residues. Germline V gene data show CDR1 as SQVTM and CDR2 as ANQGSEA. The CDR3 DNA is TGCAGCGTTTCTTCCAGGGCCCAATTTGAAGCTTTCTTT. This sequence encodes CSVSSRAQFEAFF.

This clonotype was detected ten times or more. This rearrangement joins TRBV20-1 to TRBJ2-3; TRBD2 matches 14 bases. Germline loops: CDR1 DFQATT, CDR2 SNEGSKA (reference sequence). This CDR3 spans 21 amino acids. J was trimmed by 0 bases and V by 1 base; bases with no gene match: 15. The CDR3 DNA is TGCAGTGCTAGAGGACTTCGGGGACTAGCGGGAGCCGGATTTAGCACAGATACGCAGTATTTT. It codes for CSARGLRGLAGAGFSTDTQYF.

This clonotype was recorded a few times. Here the CDR3 DNA reads TGTGCCAGCAGTTTTCTAGCGGGAGGCGTCAATGAGCAGTTCTTC. Translated: CASSFLAGGVNEQFF. The chain is built from TRBV12-3 or TRBV12-4 and TRBJ2-1, with 11 nucleotides matching TRBD2. This CDR3 spans 15 amino acids. V dropped 3 bases and J dropped 6; count of bases not matched to a gene: 4.